The 2 T cell receptor beta chains presented below share a single source sample, sequenced in a study of liver allograft versus peripheral blood T cells. Study overall: Transplanted livers held T cell receptor repertoires, and these were compared with repertoires in recipients' peripheral blood.

TCRdb reanalysed the reads using MiXCR and keeps one entry per CDR3 protein. Of more than 10,000 distinct CDR3 sequences in the sample, 28% were seen once. The receptors here all came from a human patient who had a liver transplant. Some T cells could come from the graft donor.

By proportion, this clonotype is medium-sized. V and J are TRBV13 and TRBJ2-7; D gene uncertain. Trimming took off 3 bases at V and 4 bases at J, with 7 bases between the two ends. There are 12 residues in the CDR3. From germline, CDR1 is PRHDT and CDR2 FYEKMQ (reference sequence). CDR3 amino acids: CASSFLGYEQYF. The CDR3 DNA reads as TGTGCCAGCAGCTTTCTGGGATACGAGCAGTACTTC. Drawing the rest from reference TRBV13 and TRBJ2-7, the complete variable domain is AAGVIQSPRHLIKEKRETATLKCYPIPRHDTVYWYQQGPGQDPQFLISFYEKMQSDKGSIPDRFSAQQFSDYHSELNMSSLELGDSALYFCASSFLGYEQYFGPGTRLTVT.

By sample share, this clonotype is medium-sized. V usage is TRBV18 and J usage is TRBJ2-1; the D is unclear. The CDR3 totals 13 residues. Trimming cost V 0 bases and J 10 bases, with 10 bases left between them. Germline V lookup: CDR1 KGHSH, CDR2 LQKENI. The CDR3 DNA sequence: TGTGCCAGCTCACCACCGGTCATGCCCGAGCAGTTCTTC. It specifies CASSPPVMPEQFF. The full variable domain, in which reference TRBV18 and TRBJ2-1 provide the parts outside the CDR3, is NAGVMQNPRHLVRRRGQEARLRCSPMKGHSHVYWYRQLPEEGLKFMVYLQKENIIDESGMPKERFSAEFPKEGPSILRIQQVVRGDSAAYFCASSPPVMPEQFFGPGTRLTVL.